The present T cell receptor beta chain was sequenced within a study of molecular identifiers for immune sequencing clone quantification. This clonotype occurred many times. Using its own MiXCR run on the PCR reads, TCRdb lists one record per CDR3 protein. The table includes more than 450,000 distinct CDR3 sequences, 20% to 25% detected once. The clonotype was recovered from a human donor in good health. Some libraries in this study had Jurkat cell RNA spiked in. The sample was naive CD8+ T cells from blood, with Jurkat cell RNA spiked in. The subset: FACS-sorted CD8+CD4-CCR7+CD45RA+ naive T cells.

DNA of the CDR3: TGCAGCGTTGCTGGGACTAGCGACAATGAGCAGTTCTTC. The encoded protein is CSVAGTSDNEQFF. The genes are TRBV29-1 and TRBJ2-1; TRBD2 agrees at 10 bases. The germline V gene has CDR1 SQVTM and CDR2 ANQGSEA. V dropped 4 bases and J dropped 5; count of bases not matched to a gene: 2. The CDR3 length is 13 residues.